One and the same sample provided the 18 T cell receptor beta chains below, sequenced in a study of post-analysis software for immune sequencing data. Findings and caveats of the study: Comparison of patients with controls showed 4 to 6 TRBV segments more frequent in patients, TRBV5-6, TRBV5-1 and TRBV20-1 among them.

What these receptors recognize is not known. Libraries were made from TCR beta cDNA, and they carried unique molecular identifiers. TCRdb fed the PCR reads into MiXCR, producing one record per CDR3 protein. The sample has hundreds of thousands of distinct CDR3 sequences, more than 30% seen once. Sequencing was performed on blood. These receptors were taken from a girl aged 2-9 years with multiple sclerosis.

This clonotype has a handful of counts. The V call is TRBV29-1, the J call TRBJ2-4, with D perhaps given as TRBD1 or TRBD2 (6 bases each). The CDR3 has 12 residues. V lost 5 bases and J 13 bases, leaving 18 bases between the germline ends. The germline gives CDR1 SQVTM, CDR2 ANQGSEA. The CDR3 spells CSVRDIRGEQYF. The CDR3 DNA is TGCAGCGTTCGGGACATAAGGGGGGAGCAGTACTTC.

J is TRBJ2-2 and V is TRBV10-2; D might be TRBD2 (6 bases). This CDR3 comprises 15 residues. Between the trimmed V and J ends, which lost 3 bases and 3 bases, there was a span of 11 bases. CDR1 and CDR2 (germline): WSHSY, SAAADI. CDR3 protein: CASSELADYTGELFF. In DNA form, the CDR3 reads TGCGCCAGCAGTGAATTAGCGGATTACACCGGGGAGCTGTTTTTT.

The V gene is TRBV3-1, the J gene TRBJ1-4, with D unresolved. CDR1 is LGHDT, CDR2 YNNKEL, per germline (reference sequence). The CDR3 consists of 12 residues. The V end lost 3 bases, the J end lost 8 bases, and 7 bases lay between the germline ends. CDR3 bases: TGTGCCAGCAGCCAGGGCCGGGAAAAACTGTTTTTT. It is translated as CASSQGREKLFF.

The chain joins TRBV4-3 to TRBJ2-5, with D perhaps TRBD1 or TRBD2 (5 bases each). The CDR3 sequence is 15 residues long. V was trimmed by 1 base and J by 2 bases, leaving 11 bases between them. Germline CDR1 reads LGHNA; CDR2 reads YSLEER. This CDR3 reads CASSQGFGAQETQYF. CDR3 nucleotides: TGCGCCAGCAGCCAAGGCTTCGGGGCACAAGAGACCCAGTACTTC.

This clonotype was picked up a small number of times. The chain is built from TRBV7-3 and TRBJ2-1; 9 bases align to TRBD2. The germline CDR1 and CDR2 sequences are SGHTA and FQGTGA. CDR3 length: 15 amino acids. Germline trimming cut 5 bases from V and 3 bases from J; bases unmatched to any gene: 5. CDR3 nucleotide sequence: TGTGCCAGCAGCCCAGGACTAGCGCTCTACAATGAGCAGTTCTTC. This sequence encodes CASSPGLALYNEQFF.

In nucleotides, the CDR3 is TGCAGTGCGCCGCTAGCGGGGGGGCTATTGGAGACCCAGTACTTC. Encoded protein: CSAPLAGGLLETQYF. The chain combines TRBV20-1 with TRBJ2-5; TRBD2 matches 12 bases. The J segment lost 5 bases and the V segment lost 6 bases, leaving 10 bases of the junction unmatched. There are 15 residues in the CDR3. Germline lookup yields CDR1 DFQATT and CDR2 SNEGSKA (reference sequence).

This clonotype appeared a single time. The chain is built from TRBV14 and TRBJ2-7; 11 bases are a match to TRBD2. CDR1 and CDR2 (germline): SGHDN, FVKESK. This CDR3 has 16 amino acids. J lost 7 bases, V lost 3 bases, and 11 bases had no gene match. The CDR3, as DNA: TGTGCCAGCAGCCATGGTAGCGGGGGGGCCTACAATGAGCAGTACTTC. Translated, it gives CASSHGSGGAYNEQYF.

The J gene is TRBJ2-5, the V gene TRBV29-1, with TRBD1 as a possible D gene (6 bases). V was trimmed by 1 base and J by 3 bases, leaving 15 bases between them. CDR3 size: 15 residues. Germline CDR1 is SQVTM and CDR2 is ANQGSEA. CDR3 bases: TGCAGCGTTGAAGTTAGGGGGAGCTTCAAAGAGACCCAGTACTTC. This gives the protein CSVEVRGSFKETQYF.

The chain employs TRBV7-2 and TRBJ2-3, with 9 nucleotides matching TRBD2. V shed 1 base, J shed 6 bases, and the junction held 11 bases outside the gene matches. Germline V gene data show CDR1 as SGHTA and CDR2 as FQGNSA. The CDR3 contains 17 residues. CDR3 coding DNA: TGTGCCAGCAGCTTAGTTCCTAGCGGGGCCGGTCGGGATACGCAGTATTTT. This codes for CASSLVPSGAGRDTQYF.

V gene TRBV28 combines with J gene TRBJ2-3; D could derive from TRBD1 or TRBD2 (5 bases each). Trimming removed 6 bases from V and 3 bases from J, with 19 bases in between. CDR1 and CDR2 (germline): MDHEN, SYDVKM. The CDR3 is made up of 16 amino acids. CDR3 region: CASSRRSWGKTDTQYF. The CDR3 DNA reads TGTGCCAGCAGCCGACGAAGTTGGGGGAAAACAGATACGCAGTATTTT.

This clonotype was recorded at least ten times. The CDR3 here is CASSPQGNQPQHF. CDR3 DNA: TGTGCCAGCAGCCCTCAGGGCAATCAGCCCCAGCATTTT. This chain joins TRBV6-4 and TRBJ1-5; D gene unclear. The germline V gene has CDR1 MRHNA and CDR2 SNTAGT. This CDR3 has 13 amino acids. With 6 bases removed from V and 2 bases from J, the gap between germline ends came to 8 bases.

The chain has TRBV20-1 and TRBJ1-5; TRBD1 might be the D (5 bases). Germline CDR1 is DFQATT and CDR2 is SNEGSKA (reference sequence). Trimming removed 4 bases at V and 7 bases at J, with 11 bases between. The CDR3 runs 12 residues. The chain's CDR3 is CSAKSGDQPQHF. In nucleotides, the CDR3 is TGCAGTGCTAAGTCCGGGGACCAGCCCCAGCATTTT.

V gene TRBV15 combines with J gene TRBJ2-3, with 11 bases that match TRBD2. V shed 5 bases, J shed 4 bases, and the junction held 11 bases outside the gene matches. The CDR3 has 17 residues. Germline values: CDR1 LNHNV, CDR2 YYDKDF (reference sequence). CDR3 amino acids: CATSPLLLAGGADTQYF. CDR3 nucleotide sequence: TGTGCCACCAGCCCCCTCCTGCTAGCGGGGGGTGCAGATACGCAGTATTTT.

This clonotype was counted a few times. Relative to the germline gene, one junction end is altered; a read error may explain this. The V gene is TRBV10-3, the J gene TRBJ1-2; D unclear. This CDR3 is 14 amino acids long. CDR1 ENHRY and CDR2 SYGVKD come from the germline V gene. The CDR3 is CALSESLGMNGYTF. CDR3 DNA: TGTGCCCTCAGTGAGTCGTTAGGGATGAATGGCTACACCTTC.

The chain is built from TRBV4-1 and TRBJ2-7; possible D gene TRBD2, 6 bases. Germline V gene lookup returns CDR1 MGHRA and CDR2 YSYEKL. CDR3 size: 13 residues. Trimming stripped 3 bases from V and 3 bases from J, with 9 bases between. This CDR3 reads CASSHGSGYEQYF. In DNA, the CDR3 is TGCGCCAGCAGCCACGGTAGCGGCTACGAGCAGTACTTC.

There are a few counts of this clonotype. V gene TRBV7-3 combines with J gene TRBJ2-6; D possibly matches TRBD1 or TRBD2 (5 bases each). The CDR3 covers 16 residues. With 2 bases removed from V and 4 bases from J, the gap between germline ends came to 12 bases. Looked up from germline, CDR1 is SGHTA and CDR2 is FQGTGA. The CDR3 DNA is TGTGCCAGCAGCTTAGGGCCCAGGGACGGGGCCAACGTCCTGACTTTC. It is translated as CASSLGPRDGANVLTF.

V is TRBV7-8 and J is TRBJ1-4; D unclear. From germline, CDR1 is SGHVS and CDR2 FQNEAQ. Deletions cut 1 base from V and 4 bases from J, with 10 bases between. The CDR3 loop spans 15 amino acids. CDR3 loop: CASSLVRGVNEKLFF. CDR3 nucleotides: TGTGCCAGCAGCTTAGTTCGGGGAGTTAATGAAAAACTGTTTTTT.

This clonotype has more than one count but fewer than ten. This sequence joins TRBV4-3 and TRBJ1-6; TRBD1 matches 8 bases. V lost 3 bases to trimming and J lost 10 bases; unmatched junction nucleotides: 11. CDR3 length: 16 amino acids. Germline V gene lookup returns CDR1 LGHNA and CDR2 YSLEER. CDR3 DNA: TGCGCCAGCAGCCAGTATTCAGGGGGCGCCGGGTCACCCCTCCACTTT. This codes for CASSQYSGGAGSPLHF.